This TCR beta chain was found in a study of T cell changes during pregnancy in multiple sclerosis. Clones were sequenced by immunoSEQ multiplex PCR, and TCRdb holds only the in-frame ones, with some missing. Here the sample spans 68,000 or so clones, 92% being singletons. Trimming removed 7 bases from V and 5 bases from J; junction bases left unmatched: 20. The CDR3 extends over 17 amino acids. Germline loops: CDR1 SNHLY, CDR2 FYNNEI. The TCR originated in a female donor in good health, enrolled as a control in a pregnancy study. The sequencing used peripheral blood, collected in the second trimester of pregnancy. The rearrangement links TRBV2 to TRBJ2-7; 7 positions match TRBD2. CDR3 amino acids: CASNQTGRGVRPNEQYF. The CDR3, as DNA: TGTGCCAGCAATCAGACGGGCCGGGGGGTCCGCCCAAACGAGCAGTACTTC.